This T cell receptor beta chain was obtained from a study of shared clonotypes between healthy human individuals. The CDR3 is 13 residues long. V dropped 4 bases and J dropped 3 bases, with 8 bases sitting between them. CDR1 and CDR2 from the germline V gene are SGHNT and YYREEE (reference sequence). With respect to this clone: Its antigen is undetermined.

Some clones are missing from TCRdb's copy, which holds only in-frame ones; the method was immunoSEQ multiplex PCR. This table holds 490,000 or so clones, roughly 85% found once. Donors comprised only Caucasian adults living in Nashville, Tennessee. Study-wide findings and caveats: Investigators expected sequencing depth to affect clonotype sharing among donors.

This chain uses TRBV5-4 with TRBJ2-1, with D possibly TRBD2 on 5 matching bases. Sequenced sample: PBMCs. This sequence was found in a woman aged 40 to 50 in good health. Some clones in this sample may be carry-over from other donors' samples. CDR3 residues: CASSPDYYNEQFF. The CDR3, as DNA: TGTGCCAGCAGCCCAGACTACTACAATGAGCAGTTCTTC.